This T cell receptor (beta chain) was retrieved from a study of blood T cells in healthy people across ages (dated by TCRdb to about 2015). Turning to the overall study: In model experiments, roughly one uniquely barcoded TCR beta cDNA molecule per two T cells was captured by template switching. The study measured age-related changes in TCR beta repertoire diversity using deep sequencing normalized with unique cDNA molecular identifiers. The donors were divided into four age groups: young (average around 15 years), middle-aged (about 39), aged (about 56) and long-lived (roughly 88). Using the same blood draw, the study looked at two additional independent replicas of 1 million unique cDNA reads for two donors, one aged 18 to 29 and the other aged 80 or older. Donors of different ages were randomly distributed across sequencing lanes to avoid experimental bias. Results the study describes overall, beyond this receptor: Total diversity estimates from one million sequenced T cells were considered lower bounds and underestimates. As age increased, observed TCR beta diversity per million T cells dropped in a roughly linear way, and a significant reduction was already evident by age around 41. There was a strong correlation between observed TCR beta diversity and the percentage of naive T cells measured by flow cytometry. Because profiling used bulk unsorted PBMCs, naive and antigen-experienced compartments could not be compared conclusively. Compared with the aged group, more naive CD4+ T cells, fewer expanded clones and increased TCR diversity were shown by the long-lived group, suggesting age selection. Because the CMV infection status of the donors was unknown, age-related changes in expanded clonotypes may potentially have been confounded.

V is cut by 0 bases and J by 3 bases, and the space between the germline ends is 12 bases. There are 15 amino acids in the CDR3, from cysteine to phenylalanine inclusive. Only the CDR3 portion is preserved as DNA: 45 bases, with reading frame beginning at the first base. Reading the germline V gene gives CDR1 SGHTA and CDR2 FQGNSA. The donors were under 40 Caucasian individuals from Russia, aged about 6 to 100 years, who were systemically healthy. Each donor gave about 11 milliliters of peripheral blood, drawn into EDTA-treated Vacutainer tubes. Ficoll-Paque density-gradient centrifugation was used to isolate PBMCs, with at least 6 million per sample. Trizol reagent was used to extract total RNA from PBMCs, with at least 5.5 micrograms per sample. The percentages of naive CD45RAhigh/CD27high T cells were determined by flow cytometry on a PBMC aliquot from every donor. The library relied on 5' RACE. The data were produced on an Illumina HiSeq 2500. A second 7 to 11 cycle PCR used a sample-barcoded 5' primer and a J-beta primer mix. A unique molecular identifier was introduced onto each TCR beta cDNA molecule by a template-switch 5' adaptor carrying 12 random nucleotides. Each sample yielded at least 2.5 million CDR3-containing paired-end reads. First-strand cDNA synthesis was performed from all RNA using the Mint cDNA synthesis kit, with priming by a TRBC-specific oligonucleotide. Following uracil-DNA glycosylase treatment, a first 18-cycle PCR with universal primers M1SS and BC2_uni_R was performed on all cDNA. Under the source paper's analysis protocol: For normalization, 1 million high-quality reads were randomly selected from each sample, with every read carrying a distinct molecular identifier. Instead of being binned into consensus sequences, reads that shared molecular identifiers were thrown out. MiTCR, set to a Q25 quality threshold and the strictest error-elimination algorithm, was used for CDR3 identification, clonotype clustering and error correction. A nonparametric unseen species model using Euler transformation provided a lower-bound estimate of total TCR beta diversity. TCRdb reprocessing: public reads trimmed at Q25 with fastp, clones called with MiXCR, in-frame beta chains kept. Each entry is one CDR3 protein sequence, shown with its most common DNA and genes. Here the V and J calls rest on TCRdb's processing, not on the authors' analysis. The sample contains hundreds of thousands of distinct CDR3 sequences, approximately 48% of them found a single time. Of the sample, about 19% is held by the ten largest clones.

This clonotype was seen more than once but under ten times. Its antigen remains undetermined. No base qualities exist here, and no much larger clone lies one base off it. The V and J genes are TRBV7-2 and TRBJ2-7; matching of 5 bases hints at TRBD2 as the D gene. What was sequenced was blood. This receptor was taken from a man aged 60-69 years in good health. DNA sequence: TGTGCCAGCAGCTTAGCGCTCCGGGGTCTCTACGAGCAGTACTTC. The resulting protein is CASSLALRGLYEQYF. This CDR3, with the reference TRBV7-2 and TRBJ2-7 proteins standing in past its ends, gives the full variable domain GAGVSQSPSNKVTEKGKDVELRCDPISGHTALYWYRQSLGQGLEFLIYFQGNSAPDKSGLPSDRFSAERTGGSVSTLTIQRTQQEDSAVYLCASSLALRGLYEQYFGPGTRLTVT.